This TCR beta chain was retrieved from a study of shared clonotypes between healthy human individuals. General study points: A handful of donors held approximately 5% of naive CD4 clonotypes in common. Limitation of the genetic and exposure-history diversity represented came from the few donors.

Libraries were prepared by immunoSEQ multiplex PCR; TCRdb keeps only in-frame clonotypes and omits some of them. The table records around 700,000 clones, about 80% of them present only once. Points on this clone: Its antigen is not known.

CDR3 length equals 12 residues. Trimming pared 3 bases from V and 6 bases from J, leaving 8 bases between. From germline, CDR1 is SGHNT and CDR2 YYREEE (reference sequence). V is TRBV5-4 and J is TRBJ2-3; D is undetermined. The specimen sequenced was memory CD4+ T cells sorted from blood. The subset is: CD45RA-negative fraction. The receptor comes from a woman between 25 and 40 years old in good health. The CDR3 DNA reads TGTGCCAGCAGCTGGGTAGGGGATACGCAGTATTTT. Its translation is CASSWVGDTQYF.